The 18 T cell receptor beta chains below were found in one sample sequenced in a study of T cells in Graves' hyperthyroidism and ophthalmopathy. Amplification of TCR beta CDR3 regions used RNA as the template. First-round RT-PCR of the TCR CDR3 relied on the HTBI primer set. TCRdb redid the calling of the multiplex PCR reads with MiXCR, one entry per CDR3 protein. There are approximately 720,000 distinct CDR3 sequences in the sample; around a sixth occur only once, and over 15% lies in the top ten. Material: blood. The receptor set was obtained from a woman between 45 and 60 years old with Graves' hyperthyroidism that later progressed to Graves' ophthalmopathy.

The table lists this clonotype with many counts. J is TRBJ1-2 and V is TRBV20-1; TRBD1 aligns across 7 bases. The CDR3 sequence is 12 residues long. CDR1 is DFQATT, CDR2 SNEGSKA, per germline (reference sequence). V trimming: 5 bases; J trimming: 3 bases; junction bases outside the gene matches: 3. The CDR3 DNA sequence: TGCAGTGCTGGCGACAGGGACTATGGCTACACCTTC. Translation: CSAGDRDYGYTF.

This clonotype was detected ten times or more. The chain employs TRBV7-3 and TRBJ2-2; 7 bases line up with TRBD1. J was trimmed by 2 bases and V by 5 bases; bases with no gene match: 5. Germline V gene lookup returns CDR1 SGHTA and CDR2 FQGTGA. This CDR3 is built from 15 residues. The CDR3 DNA sequence: TGTGCCAGCAGCATACGACAGGGAAACACCGGGGAGCTGTTTTTT. Protein sequence: CASSIRQGNTGELFF.

The gene calls are TRBV6-1 and TRBJ1-5; D is undetermined. V dropped 6 bases and J dropped 4 bases, with 7 bases sitting between them. The CDR3 runs 12 residues. CDR1 and CDR2 from the germline V gene are MNHNS and SASEGT. This chain's CDR3 is CASRAPNQPQHF. In DNA form, the CDR3 reads TGTGCCAGCAGGGCACCGAATCAGCCCCAGCATTTT.

This clonotype was picked up many times. The rearrangement joins TRBV12-3 or TRBV12-4 to TRBJ2-7; 7 nucleotides agree with TRBD1. This CDR3 contains 14 residues. Germline trimming cut 4 bases from V and 2 bases from J; bases unmatched to any gene: 5. The CDR3 DNA reads as TGTGCCAGCAGTTATGGGGACAGTCCCTACGAGCAGTACTTC. Amino acids: CASSYGDSPYEQYF.

This clonotype was observed many times. The rearrangement uses TRBV5-1 and TRBJ1-4; D is uncertain. The germline gives CDR1 SGHRS, CDR2 YFSETQ. V lost 1 base to trimming and J lost 7 bases, with 5 bases between them. The CDR3 runs to 12 residues. CDR3 nucleotide sequence: TGCGCCAGCAGCTTGAACGGTGAAAAACTGTTTTTT. The encoded protein is CASSLNGEKLFF. Based on the CDR3 plus reference TRBV5-1 and TRBJ1-4, the full variable domain is KAGVTQTPRYLIKTRGQQVTLSCSPISGHRSVSWYQQTPGQGLQFLFEYFSETQRNKGNFPGRFSGRQFSNSRSEMNVSTLELGDSALYLCASSLNGEKLFFGSGTQLSVL.

The table lists this clonotype with many counts. This sequence joins TRBV30 and TRBJ1-1, with 7 bases identical to TRBD1. The CDR3 is made up of 12 amino acids. Germline V gene lookup returns CDR1 GTSNPN and CDR2 SVGIG (reference sequence). V shed 1 base, J shed 11 bases, and the junction held 7 bases outside the gene matches. For the CDR3, the DNA is TGTGCCTGGAGTGCGGGACAGCGTCAGGCTTTCTTT. Its translation: CAWSAGQRQAFF.

This clonotype was recorded a few times. CDR3 DNA: TGTGCCGGGTCGACAGGGACAACCTACGAGCAGTACTTC. Its translation is CAGSTGTTYEQYF. The chain recombines TRBV2 with TRBJ2-7, with TRBD1 identical over 7 bases. CDR1 and CDR2 from the germline V gene are SNHLY and FYNNEI. The CDR3 has 13 amino acids. V was pared by 11 bases and J by 2 bases, with 9 bases of the junction left unmatched.

This clonotype was seen once. The chain carries TRBV9 and TRBJ2-5; TRBD2 matches at 13 bases. This CDR3 comprises 18 residues. Trimming removed 4 bases from V and 5 bases from J; junction bases left unmatched: 14. Germline V gives CDR1 SGDLS, CDR2 YYNGEE. The CDR3 coding sequence is TGTGCCAGCAGCCCCCGACTAGCGGGGGGCGCAAGTGGGGAGACCCAGTACTTC. Protein sequence: CASSPRLAGGASGETQYF.

This clonotype was detected ten times or more. The V gene is TRBV7-8, the J gene TRBJ2-3; D may be TRBD1 (7 bases). V was trimmed by 5 bases and J by 2 bases, leaving 14 bases between them. From germline, CDR1 is SGHVS and CDR2 FQNEAQ. This CDR3 spans 15 amino acids. The CDR3 loop reads CASSEQGGHTDTQYF. The CDR3 nucleotides are TGTGCCAGCAGCGAGCAGGGGGGCCACACAGATACGCAGTATTTT.

This clonotype appeared many times. The rearrangement links TRBV9 to TRBJ2-7; the D gene is possibly TRBD2 (7 bases). The germline V and J ends were trimmed by 2 bases and 5 bases, with 17 bases remaining between them. CDR1 and CDR2 (germline): SGDLS, YYNGEE. This CDR3 spans 15 amino acids. The CDR3: CASSVSVGGRDEQYF. As DNA, the CDR3 is TGTGCCAGCAGCGTTTCTGTCGGGGGGCGGGACGAGCAGTACTTC.

The chain recombines TRBV11-3 with TRBJ2-7, with 10 bases aligning to TRBD1. The junction had 11 bases not matched to a gene; V was cut back by 5 bases and J by 4 bases. The CDR3 is made up of 16 amino acids. Germline assignment: CDR1 SGHNT and CDR2 YENEEA. CDR3: CASSPGTGDFAYEQYF. The CDR3 DNA reads TGTGCCAGCAGCCCCGGGACAGGGGATTTTGCGTACGAGCAGTACTTC.

This chain connects TRBV5-1 to TRBJ2-2; 8 bases are shared with TRBD1. The germline V gene encodes CDR1 SGHRS and CDR2 YFSETQ. Trimming cost V 1 base and J 0 bases; bases outside gene matches: 2. This CDR3 is built from 16 residues. The CDR3 nucleotides read TGCGCCAGCAGCTTGTCAGGGGGCTCGAACACCGGGGAGCTGTTTTTT. This translates into CASSLSGGSNTGELFF.

At least ten counts were recorded for this clonotype. The chain joins TRBV3-1 to TRBJ2-1, with TRBD2 identical over 10 bases. Germline lookup yields CDR1 LGHDT and CDR2 YNNKEL (reference sequence). Losses at the gene ends were 4 bases for V and 9 bases for J; bases not matched to a gene: 3. CDR3 length: 13 residues. The CDR3 DNA follows: TGTGCCAGCAGCCGGGGACTAGCGTTTGAGCAGTTCTTC. Encoded protein: CASSRGLAFEQFF.

The rearrangement links TRBV19 to TRBJ2-7; 7 bases line up with TRBD1. This CDR3 is built from 13 residues. Per the germline V gene, CDR1 is LNHDA and CDR2 is SQIVND (reference sequence). Unmatched junction bases numbered 6, after V lost 4 bases and J lost 6 bases. The CDR3 loop reads CASSTGGYIEQYF. CDR3 coding DNA: TGTGCCAGTAGTACAGGGGGTTACATCGAGCAGTACTTC.

The V and J genes are TRBV6-2 or TRBV6-3 and TRBJ2-3; perhaps TRBD2 as D (6 bases). Trimming stripped 10 bases from V and 4 bases from J, with 18 bases between. The CDR3 is made up of 14 amino acids. Germline loops: CDR1 MNHEY, CDR2 SVGEGT. The DNA for the CDR3 is TGTGCCACCCTACAGAAAGGAGGGTCAGATACGCAGTATTTT. The encoded protein is CATLQKGGSDTQYF.

The V gene is TRBV6-1, the J gene TRBJ2-6; D uncertain. The CDR3 runs 16 residues. Trimming removed 1 base at V and 0 bases at J, with 7 bases between. In germline, CDR1 is MNHNS, CDR2 SASEGT. The CDR3 DNA reads TGTGCCAGCAGTGAAGTCTACACCTCTGGGGCCAACGTCCTGACTTTC. Translated, it gives CASSEVYTSGANVLTF.

In this sample, this clonotype turned up many times. This chain uses TRBV7-9 with TRBJ1-2; 8 bases map to TRBD1. The J segment lost 8 bases and the V segment lost 3 bases, leaving 11 bases of the junction unmatched. Looked up from germline, CDR1 is SEHNR and CDR2 is FQNEAQ (reference sequence). The CDR3 spans 15 residues. Written as DNA, the CDR3 is TGTGCCAGCAGCTTGACAGGGGATGGAGGCCGGGGCTACACCTTC. Its protein is CASSLTGDGGRGYTF.

The gene calls are TRBV20-1 and TRBJ2-3; 10 bases agree with TRBD1. The CDR3 runs to 15 residues. Germline CDR1 is DFQATT and CDR2 is SNEGSKA (reference sequence). The trim removed 5 bases at V and 5 bases at J, leaving 10 bases unmatched. CDR3 region: CSAARGQGIIDTQYF. As DNA, the CDR3 is TGCAGTGCTGCCCGGGGACAGGGGATTATAGATACGCAGTATTTT.